The 30 T cell receptor beta chains listed next were all sequenced from one sample in a study of regulatory T cells in long-lasting Graves disease. Construction of the TCR beta libraries employed iRepertoire HTBI primers in conjunction with Arm-PCR of CDR3 regions. Using its own MiXCR run on the multiplex PCR reads, TCRdb lists one record per CDR3 protein. The table lists around 500,000 distinct CDR3 sequences, around an eighth of them singletons, with approximately 9.3% in the top ten. Indicated time point: newly diagnosed GD, antithyroid drugs for less than 3 months. Scientists built the TCR library using RNA that was extracted from PBMCs. This sample was shared with a second study, whose subject was T cells in Graves' hyperthyroidism and ophthalmopathy.

The sample in question was peripheral blood mononuclear cells (PBMCs), obtained at new diagnosis, from a patient treated with antithyroid drugs. The receptors come from a young man with Graves disease.

Concerning this clonotype: At one of its ends the junction is not consistent with the germline gene, which may arise from a read error. The CDR3 loop reads CASSLTLGDNEQSF. The DNA for the CDR3 is TGTGCCAGCAGCTTAACGTTAGGGGACAATGAGCAGTCCTTC. This rearrangement joins TRBV7-3 to TRBJ2-1, with D perhaps matching TRBD1 (6 bases). This CDR3 region has 14 residues. Per germline, CDR1 SGHTA and CDR2 FQGTGA.

This clonotype was recorded at least ten times. The chain is built from TRBV15 and TRBJ1-5; tentatively, D is TRBD1 (5 bases). The CDR3 runs to 13 residues. Germline CDR1 LNHNV, CDR2 YYDKDF (reference sequence). Trimming stripped 0 bases from V and 7 bases from J, with 7 bases between. Here the CDR3 DNA reads TGTGCCACCAGCAGAGAAGGGGAGCAGCCCCAGCATTTT. It translates to CATSREGEQPQHF.

The chain links TRBV24-1 to TRBJ2-1, with unresolved D. Germline assignment: CDR1 KGHDR and CDR2 SFDVKD. Trimming cost V 3 bases and J 0 bases, with 11 bases left between them. The CDR3 spans 16 residues. CDR3 protein: CATSDLPGSSYNEQFF. CDR3 bases: TGTGCCACCAGTGATCTACCCGGTAGCTCCTACAATGAGCAGTTCTTC.

This clonotype has at least ten counts. The chain combines TRBV11-1 with TRBJ1-1; D uncertain. Trimming took off 5 bases at V and 0 bases at J, with 7 bases between the two ends. The CDR3 length is 13 residues. Germline CDR1 reads SGHAT; CDR2 reads FQDESV (reference sequence). The CDR3: CASSTHMNTEAFF. In nucleotides, the CDR3 is TGTGCCAGCAGCACACACATGAACACTGAAGCTTTCTTT. Complete variable domain (other parts from reference TRBV11-1 and TRBJ1-1): EAEVAQSPRYKITEKSQAVAFWCDPISGHATLYWYRQILGQGPELLVQFQDESVVDDSQLPKDRFSAERLKGVDSTLKIQPAELGDSAMYLCASSTHMNTEAFFGQGTRLTVV.

This clonotype has ten or more counts. A junction end diverges from the germline sequence, so it may reflect a read error. This chain joins TRBV18 and TRBJ2-5; TRBD1 aligns across 8 bases. CDR3 length: 15 amino acids. Germline V gene sequence: CDR1 KGHSH, CDR2 LQKENI. The CDR3 coding sequence is TGCGCCAGCAGCCTCTCGACAGGGGCAAAAGAGACCCAGTACTTC. It translates to CASSLSTGAKETQYF. The variable domain in full, with the rest retrieved from reference TRBV18 and TRBJ2-5, is NAGVMQNPRHLVRRRGQEARLRCSPMKGHSHVYWYRQLPEEGLKFMVYLQKENIIDESGMPKERFSAEFPKEGPSILRIQQVVRGDSAAYFCASSLSTGAKETQYFGPGTRLLVL.

Many counts were recorded for this clonotype. The chain recombines TRBV7-2 with TRBJ2-7, with TRBD2 identical over 9 bases. CDR1 and CDR2 (germline): SGHTA, FQGNSA. The trim removed 0 bases at V and 5 bases at J, leaving 8 bases unmatched. The CDR3 length is 16 residues. CDR3 residues: CASSLARGGRVHEQYF. The CDR3 DNA reads as TGTGCCAGCAGCTTAGCGCGGGGCGGGAGGGTCCACGAGCAGTACTTC.

There are a few counts of this clonotype. The V and J genes are TRBV7-9 and TRBJ2-7; unclear D gene. Germline V CDR1 and CDR2: SEHNR, FQNEAQ (reference sequence). V was pared by 2 bases and J by 5 bases, with 7 bases between. This CDR3 region has 12 residues. CDR3 bases: TGTGCCAGCAGCTTACGTGCGAACGAGCAGTACTTC. Protein sequence: CASSLRANEQYF. Drawing the rest from reference TRBV7-9 and TRBJ2-7, the complete variable domain is DTGVSQNPRHKITKRGQNVTFRCDPISEHNRLYWYRQTLGQGPEFLTYFQNEAQLEKSRLLSDRFSAERPKGSFSTLEIQRTEQGDSAMYLCASSLRANEQYFGPGTRLTVT.

The rearrangement links TRBV12-3 or TRBV12-4 to TRBJ2-5, with 12 bases aligning to TRBD2. The CDR3 is 16 amino acids. Trimming took 1 base from V and 4 from J; bases not matched to a gene: 4. The CDR3 spells CASSLERGLAGETQYF. CDR3 nucleotides: TGTGCCAGCAGTTTAGAGAGGGGACTAGCGGGAGAGACCCAGTACTTC.

This clonotype occurred once. It differs at one base from a far larger clone, so likely a read error. The chain uses TRBV6-2 or TRBV6-3 and TRBJ2-1, with D tentatively TRBD2 (6 bases). Germline V CDR1 and CDR2: MNHEY, SVGEGT. The CDR3 totals 13 residues. V shed 7 bases and J shed 8 bases, with 15 bases lying between them. CDR3 loop: CASNPLGRYEQFF. CDR3 bases: TGTGCCAGCAATCCCCTTGGGAGGTATGAGCAGTTCTTC.

This chain uses TRBV5-1 with TRBJ2-2, with a possible D match to TRBD1 (5 bases). This CDR3 comprises 15 residues. V lost 5 bases, J lost 6 bases, and 17 bases lay in between. Looked up from germline, CDR1 is SGHRS and CDR2 is YFSETQ. CDR3 coding DNA: TGCGCCAGCAGTTCGACCTGGGGCGGCGCCGGGGAGCTGTTTTTT. Encoded protein: CASSSTWGGAGELFF.

The rearrangement uses TRBV24-1 and TRBJ2-1; 7 bases map to TRBD2. The CDR3 runs 13 residues. J lost 15 bases, V lost 0 bases, and 7 bases had no gene match. The germline V gene has CDR1 KGHDR and CDR2 SFDVKD. The DNA of the CDR3 is TGTGCCACCAGTGATTTGCGGGCGGGAGTTCCGTTCTTC. As protein: CATSDLRAGVPFF.

This clonotype was seen ten or more times. The chain links TRBV27 to TRBJ2-5, with 11 bases matching TRBD2. CDR3 length equals 16 residues. The trim removed 0 bases at V and 5 bases at J, leaving 5 bases unmatched. CDR1 and CDR2 from the germline V gene are MNHEY and SMNVEV (reference sequence). Here the CDR3 reads CASSLSLAGVAETQYF. The CDR3 DNA sequence: TGTGCCAGCAGTTTATCACTAGCGGGAGTGGCGGAGACCCAGTACTTC.

This clonotype was recorded many times. The chain recombines TRBV11-2 with TRBJ2-2, with 9 bases identical to TRBD1. Losses at the gene ends were 5 bases for V and 0 bases for J; bases not matched to a gene: 1. This CDR3 comprises 15 residues. Per germline, CDR1 SGHAT and CDR2 FQNNGV. CDR3 sequence: CASSRDRANTGELFF. The DNA of the CDR3 is TGTGCCAGCAGCCGGGACAGGGCGAACACCGGGGAGCTGTTTTTT.

In this sample, this clonotype turned up once. A clone one base away is much larger, so this may be a read error. V and J are TRBV24-1 and TRBJ2-2; 12 positions match TRBD2. There are 16 residues in the CDR3. Germline CDR1 KGHDR, CDR2 SFDVKD. CDR3: CATEGRLAGATGGLFF. CDR3 sequence (DNA): TGTGCCACCGAGGGAAGACTAGCGGGAGCCACCGGGGGGCTGTTTTTT.

This clonotype was picked up many times. V usage is TRBV27 and J usage is TRBJ2-3; 9 bases are a match to TRBD2. CDR3 length: 18 amino acids. Germline loops: CDR1 MNHEY, CDR2 SMNVEV (reference sequence). Trimming at V came to 2 bases and at J to 5 bases, leaving 14 bases not matched to a gene. CDR3 bases: TGTGCCAGCAGTTTAGGATTAGGCGGGAGGGTCCTTCGAGATACGCAGTATTTT. This encodes CASSLGLGGRVLRDTQYF.

This clonotype was counted between two and nine times. This chain uses TRBV7-9 with TRBJ2-6; D might be TRBD1 (5 bases). Trimming shortened V by 2 bases and J by 3 bases, and 14 bases separated the two germline ends. Germline assignment: CDR1 SEHNR and CDR2 FQNEAQ (reference sequence). The CDR3 runs to 17 residues. The CDR3 here is CASSLRRAALGANVLTF. CDR3 nucleotides: TGTGCCAGCAGCTTACGCAGGGCGGCACTTGGGGCCAACGTCCTGACTTTC.

The chain combines TRBV20-1 with TRBJ2-1; maybe TRBD2 (6 bases). The CDR3 has 13 residues. From germline, CDR1 is DFQATT and CDR2 SNEGSKA (reference sequence). V was cut by 6 bases and J by 5 bases, with 14 bases left in between. CDR3 in DNA: TGCAGTGCAAGACTAGAGTTGAACAATGAGCAGTTCTTC. Its translation is CSARLELNNEQFF.

This clonotype showed up many times. CDR3 protein: CASSSSSGFPRNIQYF. DNA of the CDR3: TGTGCCAGCAGTTCTTCCTCGGGGTTCCCCAGAAACATTCAGTACTTC. This chain joins TRBV12-3 or TRBV12-4 and TRBJ2-4; TRBD2 might be the D (5 bases). V was pared by 4 bases and J by 6 bases, with 19 bases between. This CDR3 region has 16 residues.

This clonotype was recorded only once. V is TRBV5-1 and J is TRBJ2-1; TRBD2 matches 13 bases. Germline lookup yields CDR1 SGHRS and CDR2 YFSETQ. V was pared by 1 base and J by 7 bases, with 8 bases of the junction left unmatched. The CDR3 length is 17 residues. The CDR3: CASSLPGLAGAANEQFF. CDR3 bases: TGCGCCAGCAGCTTGCCCGGACTAGCGGGAGCTGCAAATGAGCAGTTCTTC.

At least ten counts were recorded for this clonotype. The rearrangement joins TRBV7-9 to TRBJ2-3, with D tentatively TRBD1 (6 bases). The CDR3 is 13 residues long. The germline V and J ends were trimmed by 8 bases and 2 bases, with 11 bases remaining between them. The V gene's germline CDR1 is SEHNR and CDR2 FQNEAQ (reference sequence). As DNA, the CDR3 is TGTGCCAGCGGAAGGACAGCCACAGATACGCAGTATTTT. As protein: CASGRTATDTQYF.

V gene TRBV28 combines with J gene TRBJ2-7; D ambiguous. The length of the CDR3 is 13 residues. V was shortened by 7 bases and J by 2 bases, with 12 bases between the two germline ends. Germline lookup yields CDR1 MDHEN and CDR2 SYDVKM. The CDR3 loop is CASNSGGPYEQYF. The CDR3 DNA reads as TGTGCCAGCAACTCAGGTGGCCCCTACGAGCAGTACTTC.

The rearrangement links TRBV11-2 to TRBJ2-2; 12 bases are a match to TRBD2. Germline CDR1 is SGHAT and CDR2 is FQNNGV. The CDR3 runs 15 residues. V gave up 6 bases and J gave up 7 bases; unmatched junction bases: 6. CDR3 region: CASSRLAGEIGELFF. DNA for the CDR3: TGTGCCAGCAGTCGACTAGCGGGAGAAATCGGGGAGCTGTTTTTT. Using reference TRBV11-2 and TRBJ2-2 for the parts outside the CDR3, the full variable domain is EAGVAQSPRYKIIEKRQSVAFWCNPISGHATLYWYQQILGQGPKLLIQFQNNGVVDDSQLPKDRFSAERLKGVDSTLKIQPAKLEDSAVYLCASSRLAGEIGELFFGEGSRLTVL.

The table lists this clonotype with many counts. The rearrangement links TRBV24-1 to TRBJ2-2, with a weak D call TRBD2 (5 bases). V dropped 9 bases and J dropped 2 bases, with 15 bases sitting between them. The V gene's germline CDR1 is KGHDR and CDR2 SFDVKD. CDR3 length: 15 amino acids. The CDR3 nucleotides are TGTGCCACCGAAACTAACCGGGATAACACCGGGGAGCTGTTTTTT. It encodes CATETNRDNTGELFF.

The V and J genes are TRBV5-1 and TRBJ1-2; 7 bases fit TRBD1. Trimming took 4 bases from V and 7 from J; bases not matched to a gene: 10. CDR3 size: 14 residues. Germline-derived CDR1 and CDR2 are SGHRS and YFSETQ. In DNA form, the CDR3 reads TGCGCCAGCAGCCGGAGCGACAGGGAGGGTGGCTACACCTTC. Translating it yields CASSRSDREGGYTF.

This clonotype was seen ten or more times. The chain links TRBV29-1 to TRBJ2-1; D could derive from TRBD1 or TRBD2 (5 bases each). CDR1 is SQVTM, CDR2 ANQGSEA, per germline. Trimming left V 2 bases short and J 4 bases short, with 6 bases between. The CDR3 sequence is 12 residues long. This CDR3 is CSVEWGYNEQFF. DNA for the CDR3: TGCAGCGTTGAATGGGGGTACAATGAGCAGTTCTTC.

This rearrangement joins TRBV3-1 to TRBJ2-7; D perhaps matches TRBD2 (5 bases). CDR3 size: 14 residues. Deletions cut 0 bases from V and 4 bases from J, with 10 bases between. Germline V gene data show CDR1 as LGHDT and CDR2 as YNNKEL (reference sequence). CDR3 in DNA: TGTGCCAGCAGCCAAGACCCCACGGGGTACGAGCAGTACTTC. Translating it yields CASSQDPTGYEQYF.

This clonotype was counted ten times or more. The chain joins TRBV13 to TRBJ2-3; a possible D gene is TRBD2 (5 bases). The CDR3 runs 16 residues. V lost 3 bases and J 0 bases, leaving 13 bases between the germline ends. Per the germline V gene, CDR1 is PRHDT and CDR2 is FYEKMQ (reference sequence). DNA for the CDR3: TGTGCCAGCAGCTTGGGAGCGGAGACAAGCACAGATACGCAGTATTTT. Translating it yields CASSLGAETSTDTQYF.

This clonotype came up many times. The chain has TRBV6-1 and TRBJ2-2, with TRBD2 identical over 10 bases. V lost 6 bases, J lost 1 base, and 5 bases stayed unmatched. Germline CDR1 MNHNS, CDR2 SASEGT. CDR3 length equals 16 residues. The CDR3 sequence: CASRPSGRGNTGELFF. As DNA, the CDR3 is TGTGCCAGCAGACCCAGCGGGAGGGGGAACACCGGGGAGCTGTTTTTT.

This clonotype came up many times. The J gene is TRBJ2-5, the V gene TRBV19; no reliable D call. CDR1 and CDR2 (germline): LNHDA, SQIVND (reference sequence). Between the trimmed V and J ends, which lost 7 bases and 5 bases, there was a span of 20 bases. The CDR3 covers 15 residues. The CDR3 spells CASKPGRQPEETQYF. CDR3 sequence (DNA): TGTGCCAGTAAACCCGGACGGCAACCGGAGGAGACCCAGTACTTC.

This clonotype was seen many times. The V gene is TRBV10-2, the J gene TRBJ2-3, with 14 bases identical to TRBD2. Trimming removed 7 bases from V and 2 bases from J; junction bases left unmatched: 11. CDR1 WSHSY and CDR2 SAAADI come from the germline V gene. The CDR3 runs to 18 residues. The CDR3 nucleotides are TGCGCCAGCACTCGGGGACTAGCGGGAGTGGTAAACACAGATACGCAGTATTTT. Its translation is CASTRGLAGVVNTDTQYF.